Below are 26 T cell receptor beta chains sequenced from a single sample in a study of blood T cell repertoires in COVID-19. Libraries were prepared by immunoSEQ multiplex PCR; TCRdb keeps only in-frame clonotypes and omits some of them. Of some 340,000 clones detected, about 85% appear once; the ten largest clones hold roughly 3.6%. The material sequenced was peripheral blood. Source of these receptors: a woman between 18 and 29 years old with acute or convalescent COVID-19.

V is TRBV18 and J is TRBJ1-4; D remains unclear. CDR1 KGHSH and CDR2 LQKENI come from the germline V gene. The CDR3 contains 16 residues. V was clipped by 3 bases and J by 0 bases, with 11 bases between them. CDR3 nucleotide sequence: TGTGCCAGCTCACCGTTGAGGGAAGCAACTAATGAAAAACTGTTTTTT. This codes for CASSPLREATNEKLFF.

The V gene is TRBV24-1, the J gene TRBJ2-1; TRBD2 agrees at 11 bases. Germline V gives CDR1 KGHDR, CDR2 SFDVKD. This CDR3 comprises 18 residues. V gave up 4 bases and J gave up 0 bases; unmatched junction bases: 7. CDR3 nucleotides: TGTGCCACCAGTGACCCGGGACTAGCGGACAGCTCCTACAATGAGCAGTTCTTC. Its protein is CATSDPGLADSSYNEQFF.

This chain joins TRBV5-1 and TRBJ2-3; D ambiguous. The V end was cut by 5 bases, the J end by 4 bases, with 17 bases between. CDR3 length: 15 amino acids. Germline CDR1 reads SGHRS; CDR2 reads YFSETQ. The CDR3, as DNA: TGCGCCAGCAGTCCCCACCAACAGCTTCCAGATACGCAGTATTTT. Translation gives CASSPHQQLPDTQYF.

The chain is built from TRBV6-5 and TRBJ1-1, with 12 bases matching TRBD1. There are 13 residues in the CDR3. The junction had 6 bases not matched to a gene; V was cut back by 6 bases and J by 10 bases. The germline CDR1 and CDR2 sequences are MNHEY and SVGAGI. The CDR3 region has the DNA TGTGCCAGCAGCCGGGGACAGGGGGCCAGAGCTTTCTTT. Its translation: CASSRGQGARAFF.

This chain joins TRBV12-5 and TRBJ2-2, with D hard to call. V was trimmed by 4 bases and J by 1 base, leaving 10 bases between them. CDR1 and CDR2 (germline): LGHNT, FRNRAP. The CDR3 sequence is 15 residues long. This chain's CDR3 is CASGSLSVNTGELFF. The CDR3 DNA sequence: TGTGCTAGTGGTTCCTTATCTGTGAACACCGGGGAGCTGTTTTTT.

In this sample, this clone turned up once. The V and J genes are TRBV7-3 and TRBJ2-3, with 11 positions matching TRBD2. Germline CDR1 and CDR2: SGHTA and FQGTGA. J lost 5 bases, V lost 5 bases, and 6 bases had no gene match. The CDR3 extends over 15 amino acids. CDR3 in amino acids: CASSGTSGPGDTQYF. Written as DNA, the CDR3 is TGTGCCAGCAGCGGGACTAGCGGCCCCGGAGATACGCAGTATTTT.

This clone was counted once. The chain is built from TRBV5-1 and TRBJ2-3, with TRBD1 matching 8 bases. Germline values: CDR1 SGHRS, CDR2 YFSETQ. The CDR3 runs to 15 residues. The V segment lost 3 bases and the J segment 1 base; nucleotides outside the gene matches: 4. The CDR3 DNA reads TGCGCCAGCAGCTGGGGACAGGACCGCACAGATACGCAGTATTTT. Translating it yields CASSWGQDRTDTQYF.

V gene TRBV28 combines with J gene TRBJ2-3; D possibly corresponds to TRBD2 (5 bases). CDR3 length: 14 amino acids. Germline V CDR1 and CDR2: MDHEN, SYDVKM. Between the trimmed V and J ends, which lost 8 bases and 0 bases, there was a span of 12 bases. CDR3 in amino acids: CASFSGTSTDTQYF. DNA for the CDR3: TGTGCCAGCTTCAGCGGAACTAGCACAGATACGCAGTATTTT.

This rearrangement joins TRBV6-2 or TRBV6-3 to TRBJ2-7; TRBD1 agrees at 11 bases. CDR1 and CDR2 from the germline V gene are MNHEY and SVGEGT. The CDR3 has 15 amino acids. With 5 bases clipped from V and 3 bases from J, the junction kept 6 bases outside the gene matches. The CDR3 region has the DNA TGTGCCAGCAGTAGCCCCGGGACAGGGGGCTACGAGCAGTACTTC. It is translated as CASSSPGTGGYEQYF.

The V and J genes are TRBV6-5 and TRBJ1-1; 10 positions match TRBD1. Trimming removed 0 bases from V and 11 bases from J; junction bases left unmatched: 6. Per the germline V gene, CDR1 is MNHEY and CDR2 is SVGAGI. The CDR3 is 14 amino acids. The CDR3 DNA sequence: TGTGCCAGCAGTTACTCGAGGGACAGGGGACAGGCTTTCTTT. Its protein is CASSYSRDRGQAFF.

This chain joins TRBV7-2 and TRBJ2-5, with 12 bases aligning to TRBD2. Germline loops: CDR1 SGHTA, CDR2 FQGNSA. V was pared by 3 bases and J by 5 bases, with 4 bases of the junction left unmatched. This CDR3 is built from 15 residues. CDR3 protein: CASSFQLAGGETQYF. As DNA, the CDR3 is TGTGCCAGCAGCTTTCAACTAGCGGGGGGTGAGACCCAGTACTTC.

The chain has TRBV27 and TRBJ1-3; D gene uncertain. The V gene's germline CDR1 is MNHEY and CDR2 SMNVEV (reference sequence). The ends were cut back, 3 bases at V and 0 bases at J, with 9 bases in the middle. This CDR3 is 15 amino acids long. The CDR3: CASSFIDLSGNTIYF. The CDR3 nucleotides read TGTGCCAGCAGTTTCATAGATCTCTCTGGAAACACCATATATTTT.

The CDR3 sequence: CASSLSSGGHNEQFF. CDR3 sequence (DNA): TGTGCCAGCAGTTTGTCTAGCGGGGGCCACAATGAGCAGTTCTTC. The chain carries TRBV6-5 and TRBJ2-1; the match to TRBD2 covers 10 bases. Germline CDR1 reads MNHEY; CDR2 reads SVGAGI. This CDR3 is 15 amino acids long. V was clipped by 4 bases and J by 5 bases; unmatched bases: 5.

This CDR3 is CASSPGWGRHYGYTF. The DNA for the CDR3 is TGTGCCAGCAGCCCCGGATGGGGCAGACACTATGGCTACACCTTC. This chain connects TRBV6-5 to TRBJ1-2, with D tentatively TRBD1 (5 bases). V gave up 6 bases and J gave up 3 bases, with 17 bases separating them. The CDR3 extends over 15 amino acids. Germline V gene sequence: CDR1 MNHEY, CDR2 SVGAGI.

This rearrangement joins TRBV18 to TRBJ1-5; D is unresolved. With 6 bases removed from V and 3 bases from J, the gap between germline ends came to 15 bases. Germline V gene sequence: CDR1 KGHSH, CDR2 LQKENI. The CDR3 has 15 residues. CDR3 region: CASSGSRESNQPQHF. As DNA, the CDR3 is TGTGCCAGCTCCGGCAGTCGGGAATCCAATCAGCCCCAGCATTTT.

The chain recombines TRBV7-7 with TRBJ1-1; D is unresolved. Trimming shortened V by 5 bases and J by 1 base, and 11 bases separated the two germline ends. The germline gives CDR1 SSHAT, CDR2 FNYEAQ (reference sequence). The length of the CDR3 is 14 residues. The DNA for the CDR3 is TGTGCCAGCAGCCCTATCACAGCGAACACTGAAGCTTTCTTT. It is translated as CASSPITANTEAFF.

V and J are TRBV5-5 and TRBJ2-7; the match to TRBD1 covers 8 bases. Germline-derived CDR1 and CDR2 are SGHKS and YYEKEE (reference sequence). This CDR3 contains 14 residues. The V gene end was trimmed by 2 bases and the J gene end by 6 bases; junction bases not matched to a gene: 7. The CDR3 nucleotides are TGTGCCAGCAGCTTCCCAGGGGGCGGCGGCGAGCAGTACTTC. As protein: CASSFPGGGGEQYF.

The count of this clone is one. The CDR3 spells CASTFRGMNYEQYF. In nucleotides, the CDR3 is TGTGCCAGCACTTTCCGGGGAATGAACTACGAGCAGTACTTC. J is TRBJ2-7 and V is TRBV2, with D possibly matching TRBD2 (5 bases). Germline-derived CDR1 and CDR2 are SNHLY and FYNNEI. This CDR3 is built from 14 residues. V was clipped by 7 bases and J by 3 bases, with 16 bases between them.

This rearrangement joins TRBV2 to TRBJ2-2; the match to TRBD1 covers 8 bases. The germline V gene has CDR1 SNHLY and CDR2 FYNNEI. The CDR3 has 15 amino acids. Trimming took 8 bases from V and 5 from J; bases not matched to a gene: 10. CDR3 in DNA: TGTGCCAGCGCACTACAGGGGGTAGAAACCGGGGAGCTGTTTTTT. Translation: CASALQGVETGELFF. The full variable domain, in which reference TRBV2 and TRBJ2-2 provide the parts outside the CDR3, is EPEVTQTPSHQVTQMGQEVILRCVPISNHLYFYWYRQILGQKVEFLVSFYNNEISEKSEIFDDQFSVERPDGSNFTLKIRSTKLEDSAMYFCASALQGVETGELFFGEGSRLTVL.

This rearrangement joins TRBV2 to TRBJ1-3; no reliable D call. Germline loops: CDR1 SNHLY, CDR2 FYNNEI. The CDR3 loop spans 15 amino acids. V was pared by 6 bases and J by 0 bases, with 12 bases between. In DNA form, the CDR3 reads TGTGCCAGCAGCGCCTTTGCGAGCTCTGGAAACACCATATATTTT. Translated, it gives CASSAFASSGNTIYF.

The J gene is TRBJ2-1, the V gene TRBV11-3; the D is unclear. V dropped 0 bases and J dropped 7 bases, with 10 bases sitting between them. Germline V gene lookup returns CDR1 SGHNT and CDR2 YENEEA. This CDR3 has 14 residues. CDR3 in DNA: TGTGCCAGCAGCTTAGATGAGATCGAGAATGAGCAGTTCTTC. This codes for CASSLDEIENEQFF.

Concerning this clone itself: Different DNA sequences within this sample yield the same CDR3. The DNA of the CDR3 is TGTGCCAGCAGCTCCCTCAACACCGGGGAGCTGTTTTTT. Translating gives CASSSLNTGELFF. The chain employs TRBV13 and TRBJ2-2, with unresolved D. Trimming left V 4 bases short and J 2 bases short, with 5 bases between. Germline CDR1 PRHDT, CDR2 FYEKMQ (reference sequence). The CDR3 consists of 13 residues.

The chain combines TRBV12-3 or TRBV12-4 with TRBJ1-1; perhaps TRBD1 as D (5 bases). Trimming removed 6 bases at V and 8 bases at J, with 16 bases between. This CDR3 has 13 amino acids. The CDR3 DNA follows: TGTGCCAGCAGCACACTAATGGGGGGGGAAGCTTTCTTT. Protein sequence: CASSTLMGGEAFF.

V and J are TRBV29-1 and TRBJ1-3; D gene unclear. Germline V gene data show CDR1 as SQVTM and CDR2 as ANQGSEA. The CDR3 is 13 residues long. The ends were cut back, 6 bases at V and 8 bases at J, with 17 bases in the middle. The DNA of the CDR3 is TGCAGCGTGTCACTCGCCTTGGTCGACACCATATATTTT. Translating gives CSVSLALVDTIYF.

The CDR3 is CASSQGLGYEQYF. The CDR3, as DNA: TGTGCCAGCAGTCAGGGACTCGGCTACGAGCAGTACTTC. V gene TRBV6-5 combines with J gene TRBJ2-7, with D perhaps TRBD2 (6 bases). CDR1 and CDR2 from the germline V gene are MNHEY and SVGAGI. The CDR3 length is 13 residues. V lost 5 bases and J lost 3, with 11 bases in between.

The V gene is TRBV28, the J gene TRBJ2-7; 8 bases align to TRBD1. V trimming: 6 bases; J trimming: 5 bases; junction bases outside the gene matches: 6. Germline values: CDR1 MDHEN, CDR2 SYDVKM. This CDR3 has 13 amino acids. As DNA, the CDR3 is TGTGCCAGCAGGCAGGGGGCCGGGGACGAGCAGTACTTC. It encodes CASRQGAGDEQYF.